The clone carrying this T cell receptor (beta chain) came up a few times. This CDR3 is built from 12 residues. The germline gives CDR1 ENHRY, CDR2 SYGVKD. V lost 10 bases and J lost 2; bases outside the gene matches: 4. This specimen comes from a study of blood T cell repertoires in COVID-19. Study-level information: Both acute and convalescent COVID-19 samples were obtained from the United States, Italy and Spain. From T cells, B-cell-depleted T cells, or PBMCs came the material, which was cDNA or gDNA.

As originally analysed: Nucleated cell counts were estimated from reference gene primer amplification. The assay was immunoSEQ multiplex PCR, and TCRdb's table has in-frame clones only and misses some. That table furnishes V, J and clone size, whereas the DNA furnished D and trimming. Of 65,000 to 80,000 clones in the sample, roughly 82% were seen once. This sequence originates from a human donor in a cohort sampled during active COVID-19. This chain joins TRBV10-3 and TRBJ2-7; 8 bases fit TRBD1. Sequencing was done on a sample of peripheral blood. CDR3 bases: TGTGCCAGCCGACAGGGGCCCTACGAGCAGTACTTC. The encoded protein is CASRQGPYEQYF.